The clone carrying this T cell receptor (beta chain) has at least ten counts. The data were taken from a study of T cells in Graves' hyperthyroidism and ophthalmopathy. Background on the study: Peripheral blood sampling occurred at initial diagnosis, before any treatment.

Clinical Activity Scores of at least 3, NOSPECS grades of at least 4 and durations under 3 months characterized ophthalmopathy patients. Any patient presenting with uncontrolled infection, other autoimmune disease, pregnancy or lactation was left out. The CDR3 regions of TCR beta were amplified from RNA transcripts. When the TCR CDR3 underwent first-round RT-PCR, the HTBI primer set was used. Each CDR3 protein is one row after TCRdb ran MiXCR on the multiplex PCR reads. This table holds approximately 430,000 distinct CDR3 sequences, roughly 14% found once. Germline V CDR1 and CDR2: SGDLS, YYNGEE. With 4 bases removed from V and 2 bases from J, the gap between germline ends came to 27 bases. The CDR3 sequence is 19 residues long.

This clonotype was obtained from a man younger than 35 with Graves' ophthalmopathy. The sample comprised blood. The rearrangement uses TRBV9 and TRBJ1-2; D is possibly TRBD1 (5 bases). In nucleotides, the CDR3 is TGTGCCAGCAGCACAGTTCGGGGGACGCCCTACTCCCCGAACTATGGCTACACCTTC. Translation gives CASSTVRGTPYSPNYGYTF.